Following are 31 T cell receptor beta chains from one sample sequenced in a study of T cells after yellow fever vaccination. MiXCR was run by TCRdb on the 5' RACE reads, yielding one entry per CDR3 protein. The table lists a few hundred thousand distinct CDR3 sequences, 6.5% to 8.5% of them singletons. The material was CD4+ T cells sorted from PBMCs, obtained 15 days after the yellow fever booster vaccination. These receptors were collected from a young man who received the YFV17D yellow fever vaccine.

This clonotype was seen at least ten times. V usage is TRBV9 and J usage is TRBJ2-7; 10 bases are a match to TRBD1. Germline lookup yields CDR1 SGDLS and CDR2 YYNGEE. V trimming: 2 bases; J trimming: 3 bases; junction bases outside the gene matches: 5. The CDR3 is 15 residues long. The CDR3 sequence is CASSVTGGVDYEQYF. The CDR3 region has the DNA TGTGCCAGCAGCGTGACAGGGGGCGTCGACTACGAGCAGTACTTC.

J is TRBJ2-7 and V is TRBV2, with a weak D call TRBD1 (5 bases). Per the germline V gene, CDR1 is SNHLY and CDR2 is FYNNEI. The CDR3 covers 12 residues. V was shortened by 7 bases and J by 6 bases, with 13 bases between the two germline ends. Written as DNA, the CDR3 is TGTGCCAGCACCAGGGCAGGCATCGAGCAGTACTTC. It translates to CASTRAGIEQYF.

This clonotype has more than one count but fewer than ten. This chain joins TRBV28 and TRBJ1-1; D not certain. Per germline, CDR1 MDHEN and CDR2 SYDVKM. The V end was cut by 5 bases, the J end by 2 bases, with 9 bases between. The CDR3 extends over 13 amino acids. CDR3: CASSGPGNTEAFF. The CDR3 DNA is TGTGCCAGCAGTGGCCCGGGTAACACTGAAGCTTTCTTT.

This clonotype was seen at least ten times. The chain joins TRBV12-3 or TRBV12-4 to TRBJ2-4; D gene ambiguous. Trimming pared 3 bases from V and 11 bases from J, leaving 8 bases between. The CDR3 has 11 amino acids. The CDR3 region is CASSFGVFQYF. As DNA, the CDR3 is TGTGCCAGCAGTTTTGGGGTGTTTCAGTACTTC.

The sample holds many counts of this clonotype. This sequence joins TRBV5-1 and TRBJ1-2; D is uncertain. V was shortened by 0 bases and J by 8 bases, with 20 bases between the two germline ends. Germline V gene lookup returns CDR1 SGHRS and CDR2 YFSETQ. The CDR3 is 16 residues long. CDR3 DNA sequence: TGCGCCAGCAGCTTGGAGGAGAACTCTGCCCGGCTAGGCTACACCTTC. It is translated as CASSLEENSARLGYTF.

Many counts were recorded for this clonotype. This chain links TRBV12-3 or TRBV12-4 with TRBJ2-7, with D possibly matching TRBD2 (6 bases). There are 16 residues in the CDR3. V lost 7 bases and J lost 1, with 20 bases in between. CDR3 DNA sequence: TGTGCCAGCACCGCCCCGGGAACTAGCCCTTCCTACGAGCAGTACTTC. Its translation: CASTAPGTSPSYEQYF.

This clonotype turned up a few times. This chain joins TRBV6-1 and TRBJ2-7; D is unclear. Per germline, CDR1 MNHNS and CDR2 SASEGT. The V gene lost 4 bases and the J gene lost 6 bases, with 16 bases spanning the gap. The CDR3 has 14 residues. CDR3 coding DNA: TGTGCCAGCAGTGGTTCTATCCCTCGGCCCGAGCAGTACTTC. The encoded protein is CASSGSIPRPEQYF.

This clonotype was seen a handful of times. V usage is TRBV20-1 and J usage is TRBJ2-2, with 7 bases matching TRBD2. The CDR3 sequence is 13 residues long. Germline CDR1 and CDR2: DFQATT and SNEGSKA (reference sequence). V was pared by 7 bases and J by 7 bases, with 9 bases of the junction left unmatched. The CDR3 DNA is TGCAGTGGCAGGGAGGGGTCACGCGGGGAGCTGTTTTTT. The encoded protein is CSGREGSRGELFF.

The gene calls are TRBV7-2 and TRBJ2-1; D remains ambiguous. V was pared by 7 bases and J by 13 bases, with 14 bases between. This CDR3 is built from 11 residues. Germline V gene sequence: CDR1 SGHTA, CDR2 FQGNSA. The DNA for the CDR3 is TGTGCCAGCATGCGTACCGCTAACCAGTTCTTC. Translating gives CASMRTANQFF.

This clonotype occurred many times. The chain links TRBV7-9 to TRBJ1-5, with a weak D call TRBD1 (5 bases). The germline gives CDR1 SEHNR, CDR2 FQNEAQ (reference sequence). This CDR3 contains 15 residues. Trimming cost V 4 bases and J 4 bases, with 14 bases left between them. DNA for the CDR3: TGTGCCAGCAGCTCCCCCGGTGACAGAAATCAGCCCCAGCATTTT. Translating gives CASSSPGDRNQPQHF.

V is TRBV4-2 and J is TRBJ2-1, with 10 positions matching TRBD2. This CDR3 is built from 18 residues. V dropped 6 bases and J dropped 7; count of bases not matched to a gene: 18. The V gene's germline CDR1 is LGHNA and CDR2 YNFKEQ. CDR3 loop: CASRRGGGASGSGNEQFF. The CDR3, as DNA: TGTGCCAGCAGAAGGGGGGGCGGGGCTAGCGGGAGTGGTAATGAGCAGTTCTTC.

The rearrangement uses TRBV7-6 and TRBJ2-1; TRBD1 might be the D (5 bases). Germline CDR1 reads SGHVS; CDR2 reads FNYEAQ. The CDR3 runs to 16 residues. V was clipped by 5 bases and J by 5 bases, with 19 bases between them. The CDR3 reads CASSQHLGVGNNEQFF. The CDR3 coding sequence is TGTGCCAGCAGCCAACATCTAGGGGTCGGCAACAATGAGCAGTTCTTC.

This clonotype has only a few counts. V is TRBV20-1 and J is TRBJ2-2; no definite D call. The CDR3 loop spans 12 amino acids. V was shortened by 8 bases and J by 5 bases, with 12 bases between the two germline ends. Germline V gene sequence: CDR1 DFQATT, CDR2 SNEGSKA (reference sequence). The DNA for the CDR3 is TGCAGTTCAGGCGACGGGACCGGGGAGCTGTTTTTT. Translation gives CSSGDGTGELFF.

In its sample, this clonotype was seen a few times. The V call is TRBV6-5, the J call TRBJ1-6; no firm D call. Germline-derived CDR1 and CDR2 are MNHEY and SVGAGI. Trimming left V 0 bases short and J 5 bases short, with 11 bases between. CDR3 length: 16 amino acids. As DNA, the CDR3 is TGTGCCAGCAGTTACTCCCCCGGCTTTAATAATTCACCCCTCCACTTT. This translates into CASSYSPGFNNSPLHF.

In this sample, this clonotype turned up a few times. The V and J genes are TRBV4-3 and TRBJ1-2; no definite D call. The CDR3 is 15 amino acids. From germline, CDR1 is LGHNA and CDR2 YSLEER. Trimming shortened V by 3 bases and J by 5 bases, and 16 bases separated the two germline ends. In nucleotides, the CDR3 is TGCGCCAGCAGCCAGCGAAGTGGGCTTAATTATGGCTACACCTTC. Translated, it gives CASSQRSGLNYGYTF.

The table lists this clonotype with many counts. V gene TRBV5-1 combines with J gene TRBJ2-4; D perhaps matches TRBD2 (6 bases). From germline, CDR1 is SGHRS and CDR2 YFSETQ. The CDR3 is made up of 14 amino acids. V was clipped by 4 bases and J by 1 base, with 9 bases between them. The CDR3 DNA reads TGCGCCAGCAGCATGGAGGGGGCCAAAAACATTCAGTACTTC. This sequence encodes CASSMEGAKNIQYF.

This clonotype has only a few counts. The chain employs TRBV20-1 and TRBJ1-3; D may be TRBD1 (5 bases). Germline V gene data show CDR1 as DFQATT and CDR2 as SNEGSKA (reference sequence). The CDR3 sequence is 15 residues long. Trimming left V 0 bases short and J 2 bases short, with 11 bases between. Here the CDR3 DNA reads TGCAGTGCTAGAGAATCAGGGTGGGCTGGAAACACCATATATTTT. Translated, it gives CSARESGWAGNTIYF.

This clonotype has ten or more counts. V and J are TRBV5-1 and TRBJ2-5, with no clear D. With 7 bases removed from V and 4 bases from J, the gap between germline ends came to 11 bases. Germline V lookup: CDR1 SGHRS, CDR2 YFSETQ. This CDR3 comprises 12 residues. CDR3 residues: CASARLGETQYF. In DNA form, the CDR3 reads TGCGCCAGCGCACGGTTAGGAGAGACCCAGTACTTC.

This clonotype came up many times. The chain combines TRBV20-1 with TRBJ2-7, with 7 positions matching TRBD2. CDR1 and CDR2 from the germline V gene are DFQATT and SNEGSKA (reference sequence). Losses at the gene ends were 0 bases for V and 2 bases for J; bases not matched to a gene: 7. There are 15 residues in the CDR3. This chain's CDR3 is CSARDLASGTYEQYF. The CDR3 nucleotides read TGCAGTGCTAGAGACCTGGCTAGCGGAACCTACGAGCAGTACTTC.

This chain links TRBV20-1 with TRBJ2-3; D is unclear. CDR1 and CDR2 (germline): DFQATT, SNEGSKA (reference sequence). Trimming left V 5 bases short and J 0 bases short, with 9 bases between. The CDR3 consists of 13 residues. The CDR3 DNA is TGCAGTGCTGGAAAGGTCAGCACAGATACGCAGTATTTT. This gives the protein CSAGKVSTDTQYF.

This clonotype was counted a few times. J is TRBJ2-1 and V is TRBV20-1; 7 bases fit TRBD2. Trimming took 1 base from V and 0 from J; bases not matched to a gene: 3. The germline gives CDR1 DFQATT, CDR2 SNEGSKA (reference sequence). This CDR3 has 15 residues. The CDR3 DNA reads as TGCAGTGCTAGAGGAGCGGGAAACTCCTACAATGAGCAGTTCTTC. Residues: CSARGAGNSYNEQFF.

The CDR3 DNA reads TGTGCCAGCAGCTTGCCAAGTGCACAAGAGACCCAGTACTTC. Protein sequence: CASSLPSAQETQYF. The chain combines TRBV5-4 with TRBJ2-5; D uncertain. The germline V and J ends were trimmed by 1 base and 2 bases, with 9 bases remaining between them. The CDR3 sequence is 14 residues long. Per the germline V gene, CDR1 is SGHNT and CDR2 is YYREEE (reference sequence). The full variable domain, completed using reference TRBV5-4 and TRBJ2-5, is ETGVTQSPTHLIKTRGQQVTLRCSSQSGHNTVSWYQQALGQGPQFIFQYYREEENGRGNFPPRFSGLQFPNYSSELNVNALELDDSALYLCASSLPSAQETQYFGPGTRLLVL.

In this sample, this clonotype turned up many times. The genes are TRBV27 and TRBJ2-1; unclear D gene. The germline V gene encodes CDR1 MNHEY and CDR2 SMNVEV (reference sequence). The CDR3 is made up of 14 amino acids. V was trimmed by 4 bases and J by 0 bases, leaving 7 bases between them. This CDR3 is CASSSGFSYNEQFF. CDR3 DNA: TGTGCCAGCAGTTCGGGCTTCTCCTACAATGAGCAGTTCTTC.

The V gene is TRBV28, the J gene TRBJ1-2, with D perhaps TRBD1 (5 bases). Germline V gene lookup returns CDR1 MDHEN and CDR2 SYDVKM. Trimming pared 10 bases from V and 2 bases from J, leaving 11 bases between. CDR3 size: 12 residues. In DNA, the CDR3 is TGTGCCAATTGGGACTTCAACTATGGCTACACCTTC. It codes for CANWDFNYGYTF.

The chain has TRBV18 and TRBJ2-3; TRBD2 agrees at 8 bases. V was pared by 0 bases and J by 5 bases, with 7 bases of the junction left unmatched. CDR3 length: 16 amino acids. CDR1 is KGHSH, CDR2 LQKENI, per germline. The CDR3 DNA is TGTGCCAGCTCACCACCAGTGGCGGGAGGCGAAGATACGCAGTATTTT. Amino acid sequence: CASSPPVAGGEDTQYF. Full variable domain (missing parts from reference TRBV18 and TRBJ2-3): NAGVMQNPRHLVRRRGQEARLRCSPMKGHSHVYWYRQLPEEGLKFMVYLQKENIIDESGMPKERFSAEFPKEGPSILRIQQVVRGDSAAYFCASSPPVAGGEDTQYFGPGTRLTVL.

The sample holds a few counts of this clonotype. CDR3 sequence: CASSLWPTPESEQFF. The CDR3 coding sequence is TGTGCCAGCAGCCTATGGCCCACTCCGGAGAGTGAGCAGTTCTTC. This chain uses TRBV7-2 with TRBJ2-1, with D hard to call. Per germline, CDR1 SGHTA and CDR2 FQGNSA. Trimming took off 5 bases at V and 9 bases at J, with 20 bases between the two ends. This CDR3 region has 15 residues.

This clonotype was recorded many times. The chain links TRBV20-1 to TRBJ2-7; the match to TRBD2 covers 7 bases. V was clipped by 2 bases and J by 6 bases; unmatched bases: 10. CDR3 length equals 14 residues. Germline V gene sequence: CDR1 DFQATT, CDR2 SNEGSKA (reference sequence). The CDR3 DNA is TGCAGTGCTAGAATTCCGGGAGGTTCCGGCGAGCAGTACTTC. This codes for CSARIPGGSGEQYF.

This clonotype occurred a few times. V usage is TRBV6-5 and J usage is TRBJ2-3; perhaps TRBD2 as D (5 bases). The germline CDR1 and CDR2 sequences are MNHEY and SVGAGI. The CDR3 runs 12 residues. Trimming pared 8 bases from V and 8 bases from J, leaving 14 bases between. CDR3 bases: TGTGCCAGCGGGCGGGTTATGGGTACGCAGTATTTT. Its protein product is CASGRVMGTQYF.

V gene TRBV20-1 combines with J gene TRBJ2-5, with D hard to call. The V gene's germline CDR1 is DFQATT and CDR2 SNEGSKA (reference sequence). CDR3 length: 11 amino acids. Between the trimmed V and J ends, which lost 4 bases and 3 bases, there was a span of 6 bases. CDR3 sequence (DNA): TGCAGTGCTACTCAGGAAGAGACCCAGTACTTC. Amino acid sequence: CSATQEETQYF.

The chain recombines TRBV20-1 with TRBJ2-1, with a tentative D call TRBD2 (5 bases). Trimming took 1 base from V and 8 from J, leaving 21 bases between them. This CDR3 region has 16 residues. Germline-derived CDR1 and CDR2 are DFQATT and SNEGSKA (reference sequence). The CDR3: CSARGKSGHPLDEQFF. In nucleotides, the CDR3 is TGCAGTGCTAGAGGAAAAAGCGGCCACCCTTTGGATGAGCAGTTCTTC.

This clonotype was picked up many times. V is TRBV28 and J is TRBJ2-7; 13 bases agree with TRBD2. This CDR3 is 15 amino acids long. Trimming cost V 6 bases and J 4 bases; bases outside gene matches: 6. Germline-derived CDR1 and CDR2 are MDHEN and SYDVKM. Here the CDR3 DNA reads TGTGCCAGCAGGATGGGGACTAGCGGGAAATACGAGCAGTACTTC. It encodes CASRMGTSGKYEQYF.